This TCR beta chain is drawn from a study of T-cell reconstitution after alpha-beta-depleted transplantation in children. Study-wide findings and caveats: Expanded clones from the graft, numbering several hundred, reportedly supplied alpha-beta T cells about two months after transplant. Counts and diversity of T cells one year after transplant came mostly from newly produced T cells. Recipient T cells and thymic progenitors that survived were the source of the high TCRbeta diversity seen at day 60 in some patients.

There are many counts of this clonotype. No antigen is known for it. TCRbeta library construction was performed incorporating unique molecular identifiers. TCRdb redid the calling of the PCR reads with MiXCR, one entry per CDR3 protein. The repertoire holds some 830,000 distinct CDR3 sequences, with roughly 15% as singletons. The CDR3 totals 14 residues. V trimming: 4 bases; J trimming: 10 bases; junction bases outside the gene matches: 8. Germline V gene sequence: CDR1 SGHTA, CDR2 FQGNSA. Sequenced material: PBMCs, mostly from graft donor cells, taken 360 days after TCRalphabeta/CD19-depleted stem cell transplant. This TCR derives from a male patient between 10 and 17 years old who had a stem cell transplant for acute lymphoblastic leukemia, so the T cells may come from the graft donor. This chain uses TRBV7-2 with TRBJ2-1, with 9 bases fitting TRBD2. CDR3 DNA sequence: TGTGCCAGCAGCTCCACCAGACTAGCGGACGAGCAGTTCTTC. Its protein is CASSSTRLADEQFF. The full variable domain, completed using reference TRBV7-2 and TRBJ2-1, is GAGVSQSPSNKVTEKGKDVELRCDPISGHTALYWYRQSLGQGLEFLIYFQGNSAPDKSGLPSDRFSAERTGGSVSTLTIQRTQQEDSAVYLCASSSTRLADEQFFGPGTRLTVL.